This T cell receptor (beta chain) was captured in a study of blood T cell repertoires in COVID-19. Overall study context: Acute and convalescent COVID-19 specimens originated in the United States, Italy and Spain. PBMCs, B-cell-depleted T cells, or T cells provided the cDNA or gDNA that made up the material.

Authors' data handling: Using reference gene primer amplification, nucleated cell counts were estimated. Assay: immunoSEQ multiplex PCR; the TCRdb copy retains only in-frame clones and omits some. The DNA gave D and trimming, while V, J and clone size come from that table. The data show roughly 210,000 clones, approximately 90% seen once. Germline V gene lookup returns CDR1 MDHEN and CDR2 SYDVKM. There are 13 residues in the CDR3. Trimming left V 5 bases short and J 8 bases short, with 12 bases between. The J gene is TRBJ2-2, the V gene TRBV28, with D perhaps TRBD1 (5 bases). The sample taken for sequencing was peripheral blood. This receptor was identified in a man in his 70s with acute or convalescent COVID-19. CDR3 residues: CASSLIGVGELFF. In nucleotides, the CDR3 is TGTGCCAGCAGTCTAATAGGGGTGGGGGAGCTGTTTTTT.